This TCR beta chain was retrieved from a study of shared clonotypes between healthy human individuals. Study outcomes and limitations: Among donors, clonotype sharing was expected to be affected by sequencing depth. Limitation of the genetic and exposure-history diversity represented came from the few donors.

Germline V gene lookup returns CDR1 SNHLY and CDR2 FYNNEI. The CDR3 totals 17 residues. V was shortened by 5 bases and J by 0 bases, with 18 bases between the two germline ends. In the case of this clone: What it binds is not known.

Naive CD8 populations comprised CD45RO-negative cells positively selected for CCR7, excluding terminally differentiated effector memory CD45RA+ cells. All participating donors were Caucasian adults from Nashville, Tennessee. Clones were sequenced by immunoSEQ multiplex PCR, and TCRdb holds only the in-frame ones, with some missing. The profile shows 1.5 million to 2.5 million clones, around 96% of them singletons. This TCR came from a man aged 18-30 years in good health. The rearrangement uses TRBV2 and TRBJ2-3, with D perhaps TRBD2 (5 bases). Sequenced sample: naive CD8+ T cells sorted from blood. The CDR3 DNA reads as TGTGCCAGCAGTCAAGAGGAGGTCGGAAGGAGCACAGATACGCAGTATTTT. Translation: CASSQEEVGRSTDTQYF. Complete variable domain (other parts from reference TRBV2 and TRBJ2-3): EPEVTQTPSHQVTQMGQEVILRCVPISNHLYFYWYRQILGQKVEFLVSFYNNEISEKSEIFDDQFSVERPDGSNFTLKIRSTKLEDSAMYFCASSQEEVGRSTDTQYFGPGTRLTVL.